A single sample gave rise to the 30 T cell receptor beta chains below, sequenced in a study of blood T cell repertoires in COVID-19. Repertoires were generated with immunoSEQ multiplex PCR, while TCRdb's copy carries only in-frame clones and drops some. Seen here are roughly 100,000 clones, roughly 80% observed once, and the top ten hold around 20%. Material for sequencing was peripheral blood. The receptor source for this set is a human donor in a cohort sampled during active COVID-19.

The J gene is TRBJ2-5, the V gene TRBV28; D gene ambiguous. Trimming took 7 bases from V and 4 from J, leaving 7 bases between them. CDR1 MDHEN and CDR2 SYDVKM come from the germline V gene. The CDR3 has 11 residues. The CDR3 DNA sequence: TGTGCCAGCACCTCCTCAGAGACCCAGTACTTC. It encodes CASTSSETQYF.

This chain links TRBV27 with TRBJ2-5; TRBD2 agrees at 10 bases. With V trimmed by 6 bases and J by 3 bases, 4 bases remained unmatched. The CDR3 contains 14 residues. Germline V CDR1 and CDR2: MNHEY, SMNVEV (reference sequence). CDR3 nucleotides: TGTGCCAGCAGACGGACTAGCGGAAAAGAGACCCAGTACTTC. This translates into CASRRTSGKETQYF.

This clone was seen just once. The chain employs TRBV5-1 and TRBJ2-1; 8 nucleotides agree with TRBD1. The length of the CDR3 is 16 residues. V was clipped by 0 bases and J by 9 bases; unmatched bases: 11. Germline lookup yields CDR1 SGHRS and CDR2 YFSETQ. The chain's CDR3 is CASSLAFRGRNGEQFF. CDR3 DNA: TGCGCCAGCAGCTTGGCCTTCAGGGGGCGTAACGGTGAGCAGTTCTTC.

The count of this clone is one. The DNA for the CDR3 is TGTGCCAGCAGTTACTCGTATCGCAGGGCTGGCGAGCAGTACTTC. It specifies CASSYSYRRAGEQYF. V gene TRBV6-5 combines with J gene TRBJ2-7; D is possibly TRBD1 (5 bases). The CDR3 sequence is 15 residues long. Trimming took 0 bases from V and 6 from J, leaving 15 bases between them. Germline CDR1 reads MNHEY; CDR2 reads SVGAGI.

The chain is built from TRBV12-3 or TRBV12-4 and TRBJ1-1; possible D gene TRBD1, 6 bases. The CDR3 covers 13 residues. Trimming removed 5 bases at V and 0 bases at J, with 7 bases between. CDR3 protein: CASSGGLNTEAFF. The CDR3 coding sequence is TGTGCCAGCAGTGGGGGCTTGAACACTGAAGCTTTCTTT.

This clone appeared a single time. The V and J genes are TRBV11-3 and TRBJ2-1; D possibly corresponds to TRBD2 (6 bases). Trimming took 2 bases from V and 3 from J, leaving 11 bases between them. The CDR3 covers 15 residues. Germline-derived CDR1 and CDR2 are SGHNT and YENEEA. In DNA form, the CDR3 reads TGTGCCAGCAGCTTAACGAGGGAGGACTACAATGAGCAGTTCTTC. Protein product: CASSLTREDYNEQFF.

V usage is TRBV20-1 and J usage is TRBJ2-7, with D unresolved. V lost 6 bases and J lost 2, with 8 bases in between. This CDR3 region has 11 residues. CDR1 DFQATT and CDR2 SNEGSKA come from the germline V gene (reference sequence). The CDR3 protein is CSAVSAYEQYF. The CDR3 DNA is TGCAGTGCAGTATCGGCCTACGAGCAGTACTTC.

The gene calls are TRBV28 and TRBJ2-7; 9 bases fit TRBD1. Germline V gene data show CDR1 as MDHEN and CDR2 as SYDVKM. With 7 bases clipped from V and 7 bases from J, the junction kept 14 bases outside the gene matches. The CDR3 has 15 amino acids. CDR3 in amino acids: CASTGAWTGVGEQYF. The CDR3 nucleotides read TGTGCCAGCACCGGGGCCTGGACAGGGGTGGGGGAGCAGTACTTC.

The J gene is TRBJ2-7, the V gene TRBV6-6; 10 bases fit TRBD1. Germline CDR1 is MNHNY and CDR2 is SVGAGI (reference sequence). The CDR3 has 14 amino acids. Trimming at V came to 6 bases and at J to 5 bases, leaving 7 bases not matched to a gene. CDR3 in DNA: TGTGCCAGCAGACTCGACAGGGGGCGCGACGAGCAGTACTTC. This gives the protein CASRLDRGRDEQYF.

In its sample, this clone is medium-sized (0.01 to 0.1%). V usage is TRBV5-1 and J usage is TRBJ2-1; 7 bases are a match to TRBD2. With 4 bases clipped from V and 9 bases from J, the junction kept 10 bases outside the gene matches. The length of the CDR3 is 14 residues. The germline V gene encodes CDR1 SGHRS and CDR2 YFSETQ. The CDR3 nucleotides are TGCGCCAGCAGCCCCGGACTAGGTGGGGGTGAGCAGTTCTTC. This encodes CASSPGLGGGEQFF.

This clone was recorded a few times. This chain connects TRBV11-2 to TRBJ2-1, with a tentative D call TRBD2 (6 bases). Deletions cut 4 bases from V and 12 bases from J, with 13 bases between. Germline lookup yields CDR1 SGHAT and CDR2 FQNNGV. The CDR3 consists of 12 residues. CDR3 amino acids: CASSSPSVVQFF. The CDR3 region has the DNA TGTGCCAGCAGCTCACCTAGCGTGGTGCAGTTCTTC. Full variable domain (outside the CDR3, taken from reference TRBV11-2 and TRBJ2-1): EAGVAQSPRYKIIEKRQSVAFWCNPISGHATLYWYQQILGQGPKLLIQFQNNGVVDDSQLPKDRFSAERLKGVDSTLKIQPAKLEDSAVYLCASSSPSVVQFFGPGTRLTVL.

This clone was recorded a few times. The chain recombines TRBV5-1 with TRBJ1-5, with D perhaps matching TRBD1 (5 bases). V was shortened by 4 bases and J by 8 bases, with 16 bases between the two germline ends. The length of the CDR3 is 14 residues. Germline V gene lookup returns CDR1 SGHRS and CDR2 YFSETQ. The CDR3 loop is CASSPGTPGEPQHF. Here the CDR3 DNA reads TGCGCCAGCAGCCCTGGGACTCCCGGCGAGCCCCAGCATTTT.

This clone was observed once. The chain links TRBV3-1 (or the pseudogene TRBV3-2) to TRBJ1-1; unclear D gene. Trimming removed 5 bases from V and 7 bases from J, with 11 bases in between. Germline CDR1 LGHDT, CDR2 YNNKEL (reference sequence). CDR3 length: 12 residues. The CDR3 reads CASSSSGGEAFF. The CDR3 region has the DNA TGTGCCAGCAGCTCCAGTGGAGGTGAAGCTTTCTTT.

This clone was seen only a few times. The rearrangement uses TRBV18 and TRBJ1-1, with D possibly being TRBD1 (5 bases). V gave up 4 bases and J gave up 7 bases, with 13 bases separating them. The CDR3 extends over 13 amino acids. The germline V gene encodes CDR1 KGHSH and CDR2 LQKENI. The CDR3, as DNA: TGTGCCAGCTCACGAGAGGGAGGGGATGAAGCTTTCTTT. The encoded protein is CASSREGGDEAFF.

The chain joins TRBV11-2 to TRBJ1-1; D perhaps matches TRBD1 (5 bases). The germline gives CDR1 SGHAT, CDR2 FQNNGV. CDR3 length equals 12 residues. The V gene lost 6 bases and the J gene lost 5 bases, with 10 bases spanning the gap. CDR3 DNA sequence: TGTGCCAGCAGTGGCGGGGGGACTGAAGCTTTCTTT. Amino acid sequence: CASSGGGTEAFF.

The chain carries TRBV25-1 and TRBJ2-7; possible D gene TRBD1, 6 bases. Per germline, CDR1 MGHDK and CDR2 SYGVNS. The V gene lost 3 bases and the J gene lost 3 bases, with 12 bases spanning the gap. The CDR3 length is 14 residues. This chain's CDR3 is CASSEGFRGYEQYF. The CDR3 nucleotides are TGTGCCAGCAGTGAGGGGTTCAGGGGCTACGAGCAGTACTTC.

The V call is TRBV6-5, the J call TRBJ2-6; D gene uncertain. Germline V lookup: CDR1 MNHEY, CDR2 SVGAGI. CDR3 size: 14 residues. V lost 4 bases and J 0 bases, leaving 4 bases between the germline ends. The CDR3 DNA reads TGTGCCAGCAGTTCGTCCTCTGGGGCCAACGTCCTGACTTTC. Amino acids: CASSSSSGANVLTF.

This chain joins TRBV3-1 (or the pseudogene TRBV3-2) and TRBJ1-1, with 7 bases aligning to TRBD1. The V gene's germline CDR1 is LGHDT and CDR2 YNNKEL (reference sequence). Trimming cost V 3 bases and J 4 bases; bases outside gene matches: 5. The CDR3 covers 14 residues. For the CDR3, the DNA is TGTGCCAGCAGCCATTACAGGGGCGCCACTGAAGCTTTCTTT. Translation: CASSHYRGATEAFF.

The V and J genes are TRBV7-9 and TRBJ2-3, with D tentatively TRBD2 (6 bases). The CDR3 spans 15 residues. Per germline, CDR1 SEHNR and CDR2 FQNEAQ (reference sequence). V lost 5 bases and J lost 8, with 20 bases in between. In DNA form, the CDR3 reads TGTGCCAGCAGCCCCCCGGAGGGGACGATAGGTACGCAGTATTTT. Amino acid sequence: CASSPPEGTIGTQYF.

This clone showed up just a few times. V gene TRBV28 combines with J gene TRBJ2-6, with no clear D. Trimming took off 5 bases at V and 4 bases at J, with 15 bases between the two ends. The CDR3 runs to 16 residues. Germline CDR1 reads MDHEN; CDR2 reads SYDVKM. CDR3 nucleotides: TGTGCCAGCAGTCCCCGAGTGAGCGCCGGGGCCAACGTCCTGACTTTC. Protein: CASSPRVSAGANVLTF.

This clone occurred a few times. The chain links TRBV7-2 to TRBJ2-7, with 9 bases that match TRBD1. CDR1 and CDR2 from the germline V gene are SGHTA and FQGNSA. Trimming at V came to 6 bases and at J to 3 bases, leaving 6 bases not matched to a gene. CDR3 length: 14 amino acids. The CDR3 nucleotides read TGTGCCAGCAGTCCTGGACAGGGGAACTACGAGCAGTACTTC. It codes for CASSPGQGNYEQYF.

This clone appeared once. This rearrangement joins TRBV5-1 to TRBJ2-5; no clear D gene. V lost 7 bases and J lost 8, with 3 bases in between. CDR3 length: 8 residues. CDR1 SGHRS and CDR2 YFSETQ come from the germline V gene. CDR3 nucleotides: TGCGCCAGCTCTACCCAGTACTTC. Its protein is CASSTQYF.

The table lists this clone with a few counts. Here the CDR3 DNA reads TGCGCCAGCAGCGGGGGAACCTCGACAGGGATTTCGCCCCTCCACTTT. This sequence encodes CASSGGTSTGISPLHF. The chain recombines TRBV5-1 with TRBJ1-6; 7 positions match TRBD1. The CDR3 length is 16 residues. Germline-derived CDR1 and CDR2 are SGHRS and YFSETQ. After removal of 4 bases from V and 13 bases from J, the junction contained 17 bases not matched to a gene.

This chain links TRBV3-1 (or the pseudogene TRBV3-2) with TRBJ1-6; 7 nucleotides match TRBD1. The trim removed 4 bases at V and 4 bases at J, leaving 4 bases unmatched. CDR1 and CDR2 (germline): LGHDT, YNNKEL (reference sequence). This CDR3 spans 15 amino acids. In nucleotides, the CDR3 is TGTGCCAGCAGCCTCCGGGACAGTTATAATTCACCCCTCCACTTT. Residues: CASSLRDSYNSPLHF.

The J gene is TRBJ2-7, the V gene TRBV6-1; 8 bases agree with TRBD1. The germline V gene has CDR1 MNHNS and CDR2 SASEGT. The CDR3 runs to 15 residues. J lost 3 bases, V lost 1 base, and 5 bases had no gene match. The CDR3 loop reads CASSEGQGALYEQYF. Written as DNA, the CDR3 is TGTGCCAGCAGTGAAGGTCAGGGGGCTCTCTACGAGCAGTACTTC.

The genes are TRBV2 and TRBJ2-5; 13 bases line up with TRBD2. Losses at the gene ends were 2 bases for V and 6 bases for J; bases not matched to a gene: 3. This CDR3 has 15 residues. Germline loops: CDR1 SNHLY, CDR2 FYNNEI. The CDR3 DNA reads as TGTGCCAGCAGTGAAACTAGCGGGAGGGCTAAGACCCAGTACTTC. This gives the protein CASSETSGRAKTQYF.

This chain joins TRBV7-9 and TRBJ2-1; TRBD2 matches 12 bases. J was trimmed by 8 bases and V by 6 bases; bases with no gene match: 5. CDR1 is SEHNR, CDR2 FQNEAQ, per germline (reference sequence). The CDR3 consists of 14 residues. CDR3 coding DNA: TGTGCCAGCAGAATCTCTAGCGGGAGGGATGAGCAGTTCTTC. Amino acids: CASRISSGRDEQFF.

The chain employs TRBV5-4 and TRBJ2-3; 10 bases match TRBD2. The CDR3 loop spans 17 amino acids. Germline V gives CDR1 SGHNT, CDR2 YYREEE (reference sequence). The V segment lost 0 bases and the J segment 2 bases; nucleotides outside the gene matches: 6. The CDR3: CASSLAVLAGTTDTQYF. The CDR3 DNA follows: TGTGCCAGCAGCTTGGCCGTACTAGCGGGGACCACAGATACGCAGTATTTT.

This clone was counted a few times. J is TRBJ1-1 and V is TRBV10-3; D is undetermined. CDR1 and CDR2 (germline): ENHRY, SYGVKD. Trimming took off 7 bases at V and 5 bases at J, with 14 bases between the two ends. The CDR3 extends over 13 amino acids. This chain's CDR3 is CAITPSGGTEAFF. The CDR3 nucleotides are TGTGCCATCACTCCAAGCGGTGGGACTGAAGCTTTCTTT.

CDR3: CAWSKVALTYEQYF. CDR3 DNA: TGTGCCTGGAGTAAAGTAGCCTTAACCTACGAGCAGTACTTC. The chain has TRBV30 and TRBJ2-7; D not resolved. The CDR3 runs 14 residues. Trimming left V 2 bases short and J 2 bases short, with 13 bases between. The V gene's germline CDR1 is GTSNPN and CDR2 SVGIG (reference sequence).